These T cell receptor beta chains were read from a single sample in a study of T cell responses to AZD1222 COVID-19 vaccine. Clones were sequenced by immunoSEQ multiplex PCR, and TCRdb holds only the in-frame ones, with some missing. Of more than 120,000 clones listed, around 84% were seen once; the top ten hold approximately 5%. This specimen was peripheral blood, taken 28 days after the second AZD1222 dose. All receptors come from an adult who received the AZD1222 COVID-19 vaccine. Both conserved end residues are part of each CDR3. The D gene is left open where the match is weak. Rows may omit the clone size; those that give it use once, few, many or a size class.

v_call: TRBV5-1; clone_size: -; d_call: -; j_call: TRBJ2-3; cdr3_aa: CASSFRQPSTDTQYF; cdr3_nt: TGCGCCAGCAGCTTCCGTCAGCCTAGCACAGATACGCAGTATTTT
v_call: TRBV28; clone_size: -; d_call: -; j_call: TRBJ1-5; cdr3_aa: CASSSEAGYLNQPQHF; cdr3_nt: TGTGCCAGCAGTAGCGAGGCGGGGTACCTCAATCAGCCCCAGCATTTT
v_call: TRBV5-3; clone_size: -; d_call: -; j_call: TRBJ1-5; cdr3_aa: CARRDRPGREHQPQHF; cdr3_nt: TGTGCCAGAAGGGACCGCCCGGGACGAGAACATCAGCCCCAGCATTTT
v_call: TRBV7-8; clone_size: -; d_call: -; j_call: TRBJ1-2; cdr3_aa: CASSFGKGNYGYTF; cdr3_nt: TGTGCCAGCAGCTTCGGGAAGGGTAACTATGGCTACACCTTC
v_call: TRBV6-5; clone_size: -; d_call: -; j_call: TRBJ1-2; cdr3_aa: CASRPYTGYGYGYTF; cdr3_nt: TGTGCCAGCAGACCCTATACAGGGTACGGCTATGGCTACACCTTC
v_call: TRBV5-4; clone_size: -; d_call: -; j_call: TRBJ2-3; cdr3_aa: CASSLSGRGPEPQYF; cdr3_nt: TGTGCCAGCAGCTTGAGCGGGCGCGGGCCAGAGCCGCAGTATTTT
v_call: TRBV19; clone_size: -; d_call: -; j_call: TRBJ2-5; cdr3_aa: CASSPGPGAQETQYF; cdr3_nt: TGTGCCAGTAGTCCCGGTCCAGGGGCCCAAGAGACCCAGTACTTC
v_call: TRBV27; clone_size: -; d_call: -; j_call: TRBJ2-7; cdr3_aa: CASSPATFYEQYF; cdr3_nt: TGTGCCAGCAGTCCGGCCACCTTCTACGAGCAGTACTTC
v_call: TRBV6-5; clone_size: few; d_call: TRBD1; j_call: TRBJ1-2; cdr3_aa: CASRGQGVSNYGYTF; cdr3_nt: TGTGCCAGCAGGGGACAGGGCGTCTCTAACTATGGCTACACCTTC
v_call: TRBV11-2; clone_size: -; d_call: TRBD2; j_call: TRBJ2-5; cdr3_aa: CASSLRLAGIETQYF; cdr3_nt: TGTGCCAGCAGCTTACGTCTAGCGGGTATAGAGACCCAGTACTTC
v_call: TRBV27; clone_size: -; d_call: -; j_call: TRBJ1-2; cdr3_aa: CASKGRVNYGYTF; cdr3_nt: TGTGCCAGCAAGGGCAGGGTCAACTATGGCTACACCTTC
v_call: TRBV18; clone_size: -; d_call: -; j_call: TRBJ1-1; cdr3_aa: CASSDSTTGNTEAFF; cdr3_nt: TGTGCCAGCTCAGATTCCACTACGGGAAACACTGAAGCTTTCTTT
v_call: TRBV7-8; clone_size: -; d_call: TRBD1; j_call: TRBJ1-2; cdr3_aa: CASNWGQGEGYGYTF; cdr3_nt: TGTGCCAGCAACTGGGGACAGGGCGAGGGCTATGGCTACACCTTC
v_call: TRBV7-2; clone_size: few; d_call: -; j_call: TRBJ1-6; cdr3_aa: CASSLFLGQSNSPLHF; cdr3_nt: TGTGCCAGCAGCTTATTTCTAGGCCAGTCAAATTCACCCCTCCACTTT
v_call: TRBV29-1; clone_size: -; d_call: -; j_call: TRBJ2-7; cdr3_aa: CSVDRWVRGAYEQYF; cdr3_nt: TGCAGCGTTGACCGGTGGGTAAGGGGAGCCTACGAGCAGTACTTC
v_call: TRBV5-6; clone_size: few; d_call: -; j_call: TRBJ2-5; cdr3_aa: CASSLGSQETQYF; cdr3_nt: TGTGCCAGCAGCTTGGGGTCCCAAGAGACCCAGTACTTC
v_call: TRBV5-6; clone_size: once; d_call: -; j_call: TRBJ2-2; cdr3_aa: CASSHNQIGELFF; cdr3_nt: TGTGCCAGCAGCCATAACCAAATCGGGGAGCTGTTTTTT
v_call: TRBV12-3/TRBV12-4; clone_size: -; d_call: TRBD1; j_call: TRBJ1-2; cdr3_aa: CASSRDRDYGYTF; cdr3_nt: TGTGCCAGCAGCCGGGACAGGGACTATGGCTACACCTTC
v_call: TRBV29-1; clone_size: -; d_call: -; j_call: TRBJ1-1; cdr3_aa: CSGGESRTEAFF; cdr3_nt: TGCAGCGGGGGGGAATCTCGGACTGAAGCTTTCTTT
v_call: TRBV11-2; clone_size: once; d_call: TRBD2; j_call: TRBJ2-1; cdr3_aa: CASIPGAGGWGEQFF; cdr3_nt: TGTGCCAGCATCCCAGGGGCGGGAGGATGGGGTGAGCAGTTCTTC
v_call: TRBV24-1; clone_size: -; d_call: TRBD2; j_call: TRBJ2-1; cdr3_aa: CATSDPAVSGVYNEQFF; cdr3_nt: TGTGCCACCAGTGACCCTGCGGTTAGCGGGGTGTACAATGAGCAGTTCTTC
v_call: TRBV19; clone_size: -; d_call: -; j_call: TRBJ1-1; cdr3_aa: CASGPEAFF; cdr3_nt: TGTGCCAGTGGACCTGAAGCTTTCTTT
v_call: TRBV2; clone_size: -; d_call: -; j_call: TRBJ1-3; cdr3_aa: CASSVLAVGTGNTIYF; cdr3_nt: TGTGCCAGCAGTGTGTTGGCAGTCGGTACTGGAAACACCATATATTTT
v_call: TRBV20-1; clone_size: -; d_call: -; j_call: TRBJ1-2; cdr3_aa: CSAGRDGYTF; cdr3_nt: TGCAGTGCTGGACGGGATGGCTACACCTTC
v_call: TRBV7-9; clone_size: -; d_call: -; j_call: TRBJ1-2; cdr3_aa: CASSPAVWVGYTF; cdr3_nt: TGTGCCAGCAGCCCAGCGGTCTGGGTTGGCTACACCTTC
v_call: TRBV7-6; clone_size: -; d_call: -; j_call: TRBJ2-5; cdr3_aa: CASSLAIRGNQETQYF; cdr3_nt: TGTGCCAGCAGCTTAGCGATCAGGGGAAATCAAGAGACCCAGTACTTC
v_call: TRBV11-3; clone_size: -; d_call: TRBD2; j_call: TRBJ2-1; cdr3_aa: CASSSGGLAGGPSYNEQFF; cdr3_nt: TGTGCCAGCAGCTCCGGGGGACTAGCGGGGGGACCCTCCTACAATGAGCAGTTCTTC
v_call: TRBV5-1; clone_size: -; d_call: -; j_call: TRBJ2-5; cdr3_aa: CASSLIVAEETQYF; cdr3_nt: TGCGCCAGCAGCCTGATCGTAGCGGAAGAGACCCAGTACTTC
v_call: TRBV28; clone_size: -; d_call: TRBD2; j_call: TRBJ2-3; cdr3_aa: CASSFLAGGRGDTQYF; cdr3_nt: TGTGCCAGCAGTTTCTTAGCGGGGGGACGGGGAGATACGCAGTATTTT
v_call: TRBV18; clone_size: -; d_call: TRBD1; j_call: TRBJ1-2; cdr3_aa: CASSPGQGKDGYTF; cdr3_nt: TGTGCCAGCTCACCTGGACAGGGGAAGGATGGCTACACCTTC
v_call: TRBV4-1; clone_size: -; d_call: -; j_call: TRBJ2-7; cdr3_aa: CASSQSERAAYEQYF; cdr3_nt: TGCGCCAGCAGCCAATCGGAGAGGGCAGCCTACGAGCAGTACTTC
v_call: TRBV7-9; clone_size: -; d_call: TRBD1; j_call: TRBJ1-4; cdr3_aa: CASSLDRGRAEKLFF; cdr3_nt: TGTGCCAGCAGCCTGGACAGGGGGCGCGCTGAAAAACTGTTTTTT
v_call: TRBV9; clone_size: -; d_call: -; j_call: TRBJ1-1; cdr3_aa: CASSVGRMNTEAFF; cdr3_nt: TGTGCCAGCAGCGTAGGACGGATGAACACTGAAGCTTTCTTT
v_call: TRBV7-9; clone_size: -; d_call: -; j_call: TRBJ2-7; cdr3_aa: CASSFTTGLGFEQYF; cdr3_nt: TGTGCCAGCAGCTTCACAACAGGGTTAGGGTTCGAGCAGTACTTC
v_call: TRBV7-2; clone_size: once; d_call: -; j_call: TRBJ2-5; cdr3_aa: CASSLEAGGKETQYF; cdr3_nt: TGTGCCAGCAGCTTAGAGGCAGGCGGTAAGGAGACCCAGTACTTC
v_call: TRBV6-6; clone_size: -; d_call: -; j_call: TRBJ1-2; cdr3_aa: CASSTLAEPCTF; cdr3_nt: TGTGCCAGCAGCACCCTTGCCGAGCCCTGCACCTTC
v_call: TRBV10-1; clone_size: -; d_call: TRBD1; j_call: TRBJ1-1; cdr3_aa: CASSESNWGQRNTEAFF; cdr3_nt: TGCGCCAGCAGTGAGTCGAACTGGGGACAGAGGAACACTGAAGCTTTCTTT
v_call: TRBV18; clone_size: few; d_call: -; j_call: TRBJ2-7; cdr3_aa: CASSPLGPPSYEQYF; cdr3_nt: TGTGCCAGCTCACCCCTAGGCCCGCCTTCCTACGAGCAGTACTTC
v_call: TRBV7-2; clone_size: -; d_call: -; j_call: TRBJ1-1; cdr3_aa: CASSSVGADTEAFF; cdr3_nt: TGTGCCAGCAGCTCCGTAGGGGCGGACACTGAAGCTTTCTTT
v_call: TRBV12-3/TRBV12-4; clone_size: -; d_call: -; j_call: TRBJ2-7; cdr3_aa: CASSLNNYEQYF; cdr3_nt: TGTGCCAGCAGTTTAAATAACTACGAGCAGTACTTC
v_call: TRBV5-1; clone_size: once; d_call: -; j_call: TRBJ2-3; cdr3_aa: CASSLAHPETVTGDTQYF; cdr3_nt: TGCGCCAGCAGCTTGGCCCACCCCGAGACAGTAACGGGAGATACGCAGTATTTT
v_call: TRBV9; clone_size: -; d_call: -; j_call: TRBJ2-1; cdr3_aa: CASSSRESSYNEQFF; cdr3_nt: TGTGCCAGCAGCTCTCGGGAGAGCTCCTACAATGAGCAGTTCTTC
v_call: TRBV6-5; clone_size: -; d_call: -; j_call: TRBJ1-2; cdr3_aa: CASSYRNMNYGYTF; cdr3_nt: TGTGCCAGCAGTTACCGTAATATGAACTATGGCTACACCTTC
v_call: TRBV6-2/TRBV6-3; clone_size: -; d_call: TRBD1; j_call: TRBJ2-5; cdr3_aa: CASSNWDRQETQYF; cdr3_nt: TGTGCCAGCAGTAACTGGGACAGACAAGAGACCCAGTACTTC
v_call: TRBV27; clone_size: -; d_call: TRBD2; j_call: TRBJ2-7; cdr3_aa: CASKQTGGGEQYF; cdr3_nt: TGTGCCAGCAAACAAACCGGCGGGGGCGAGCAGTACTTC
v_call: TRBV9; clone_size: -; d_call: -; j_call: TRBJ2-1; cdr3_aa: CASSATGGANNNEQFF; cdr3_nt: TGTGCCAGCAGCGCTACGGGGGGCGCGAATAACAATGAGCAGTTCTTC
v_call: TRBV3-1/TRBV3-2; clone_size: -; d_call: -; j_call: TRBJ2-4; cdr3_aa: CASRGAGGNIQYF; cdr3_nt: TGTGCCAGCAGGGGGGCAGGTGGAAACATTCAGTACTTC
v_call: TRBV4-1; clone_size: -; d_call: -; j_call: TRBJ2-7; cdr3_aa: CASSQVLGGREQYF; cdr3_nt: TGCGCCAGCAGCCAAGTTCTGGGTGGGAGGGAGCAGTACTTC
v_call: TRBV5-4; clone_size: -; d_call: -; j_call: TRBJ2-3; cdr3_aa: CASSLDLLVGTDTQYF; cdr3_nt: TGTGCCAGCAGCTTGGACTTACTAGTCGGCACAGATACGCAGTATTTT
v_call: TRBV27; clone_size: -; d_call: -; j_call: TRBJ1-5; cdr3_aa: CASKSRSEFNQPQHF; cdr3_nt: TGTGCCAGCAAGTCCCGTTCCGAATTTAATCAGCCCCAGCATTTT
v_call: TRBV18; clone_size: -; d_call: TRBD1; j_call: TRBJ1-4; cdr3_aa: CASSPLTGGNEKLFF; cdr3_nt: TGTGCCAGCTCACCACTGACAGGGGGAAATGAAAAACTGTTTTTT
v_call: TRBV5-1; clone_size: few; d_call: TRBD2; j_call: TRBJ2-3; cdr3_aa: CASSSSGSHGADTQYF; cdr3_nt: TGCGCCAGCAGCTCTAGCGGGAGTCATGGCGCCGATACGCAGTATTTT
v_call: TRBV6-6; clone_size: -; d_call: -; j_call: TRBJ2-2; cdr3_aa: CASSWGTGITGELFF; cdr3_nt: TGTGCCAGCAGTTGGGGAACAGGGATCACCGGGGAGCTGTTTTTT
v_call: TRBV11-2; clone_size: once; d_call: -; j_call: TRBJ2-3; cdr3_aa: CASSLGVTDTQYF; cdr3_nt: TGTGCCAGCAGCTTAGGGGTCACAGATACGCAGTATTTT
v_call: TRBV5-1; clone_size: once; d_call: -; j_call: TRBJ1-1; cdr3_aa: CASSLKTGTRPNTEAFF; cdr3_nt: TGCGCCAGCAGCTTAAAAACCGGGACACGTCCGAACACTGAAGCTTTCTTT
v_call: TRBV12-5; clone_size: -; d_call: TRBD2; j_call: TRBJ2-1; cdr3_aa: CASGATHGLVYNEQFF; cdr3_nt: TGTGCTAGTGGCGCGACCCATGGACTAGTATACAATGAGCAGTTCTTC
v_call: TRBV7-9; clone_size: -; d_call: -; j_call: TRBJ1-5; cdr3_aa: CASSPTSNQPQHF; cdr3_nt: TGTGCCAGCAGCCCTACCAGCAATCAGCCCCAGCATTTT
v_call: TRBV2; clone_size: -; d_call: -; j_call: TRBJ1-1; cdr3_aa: CASGAGAGAENTEAFF; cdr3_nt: TGTGCCTCAGGGGCCGGGGCAGGGGCGGAGAACACTGAAGCTTTCTTT
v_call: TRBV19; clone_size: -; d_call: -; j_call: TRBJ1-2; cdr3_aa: CASSIDLGQQYWGYTF; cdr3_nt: TGTGCCAGTAGTATAGATCTCGGACAGCAATATTGGGGCTACACCTTC